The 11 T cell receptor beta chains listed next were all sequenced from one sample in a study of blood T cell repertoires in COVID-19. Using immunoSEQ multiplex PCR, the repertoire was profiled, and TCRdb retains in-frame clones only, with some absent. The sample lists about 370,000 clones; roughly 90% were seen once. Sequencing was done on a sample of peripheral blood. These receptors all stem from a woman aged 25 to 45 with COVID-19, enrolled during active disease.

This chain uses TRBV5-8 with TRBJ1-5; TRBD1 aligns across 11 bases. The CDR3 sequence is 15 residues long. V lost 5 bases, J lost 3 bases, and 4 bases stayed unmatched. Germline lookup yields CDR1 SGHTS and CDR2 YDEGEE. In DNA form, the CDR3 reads TGTGCCAGCAGGAAGGACAGGGGGCCCAATCAGCCCCAGCATTTT. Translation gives CASRKDRGPNQPQHF.

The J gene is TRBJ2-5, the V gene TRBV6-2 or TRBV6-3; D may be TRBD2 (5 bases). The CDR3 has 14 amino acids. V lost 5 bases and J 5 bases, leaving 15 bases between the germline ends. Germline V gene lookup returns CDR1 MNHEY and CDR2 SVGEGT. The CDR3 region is CASSPPAGLETQYF. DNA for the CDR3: TGTGCCAGCAGTCCCCCGGCGGGTTTGGAGACCCAGTACTTC.

The DNA of the CDR3 is TGTGCCAGCAGTCTAGGGCTAGCGGTGTACAATGAGCAGTTCTTC. Its translation is CASSLGLAVYNEQFF. V usage is TRBV28 and J usage is TRBJ2-1; TRBD2 aligns across 7 bases. Germline V gene lookup returns CDR1 MDHEN and CDR2 SYDVKM. Losses at the gene ends were 5 bases for V and 4 bases for J; bases not matched to a gene: 8. The length of the CDR3 is 15 residues.

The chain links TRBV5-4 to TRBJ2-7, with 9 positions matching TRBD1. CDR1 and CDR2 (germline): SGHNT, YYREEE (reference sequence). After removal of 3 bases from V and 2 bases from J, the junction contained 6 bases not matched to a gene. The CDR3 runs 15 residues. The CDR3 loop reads CASSWDRESTYEQYV. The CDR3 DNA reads TGTGCCAGCAGCTGGGACAGGGAGTCTACCTACGAGCAGTACGTC.

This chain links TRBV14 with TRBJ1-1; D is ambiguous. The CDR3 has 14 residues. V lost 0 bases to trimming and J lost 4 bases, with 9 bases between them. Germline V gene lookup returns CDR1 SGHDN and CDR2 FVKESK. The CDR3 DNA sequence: TGTGCCAGCAGCCAAGATGGTGAAGCCACTGAAGCTTTCTTT. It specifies CASSQDGEATEAFF.

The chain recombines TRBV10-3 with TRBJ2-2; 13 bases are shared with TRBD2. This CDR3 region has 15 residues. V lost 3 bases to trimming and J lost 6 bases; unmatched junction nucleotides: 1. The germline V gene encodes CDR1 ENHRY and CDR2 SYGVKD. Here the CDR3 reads CAISELAGGPGELFF. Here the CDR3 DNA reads TGTGCCATCAGTGAACTAGCGGGAGGGCCCGGGGAGCTGTTTTTT.

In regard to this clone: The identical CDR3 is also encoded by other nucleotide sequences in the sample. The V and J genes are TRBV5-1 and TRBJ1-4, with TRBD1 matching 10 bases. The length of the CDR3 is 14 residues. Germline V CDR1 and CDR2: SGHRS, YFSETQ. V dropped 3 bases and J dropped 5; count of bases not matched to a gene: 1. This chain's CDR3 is CASSSGQGNEKLFF. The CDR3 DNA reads TGCGCCAGCAGCTCGGGACAGGGGAATGAAAAACTGTTTTTT.

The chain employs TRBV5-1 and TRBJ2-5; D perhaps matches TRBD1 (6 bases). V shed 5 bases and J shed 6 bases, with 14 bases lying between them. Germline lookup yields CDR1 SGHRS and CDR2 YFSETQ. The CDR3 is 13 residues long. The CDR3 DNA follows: TGCGCCAGCAGTCAACAGGGTCCCAAGACCCAGTACTTC. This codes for CASSQQGPKTQYF. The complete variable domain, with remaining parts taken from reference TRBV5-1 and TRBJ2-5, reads KAGVTQTPRYLIKTRGQQVTLSCSPISGHRSVSWYQQTPGQGLQFLFEYFSETQRNKGNFPGRFSGRQFSNSRSEMNVSTLELGDSALYLCASSQQGPKTQYFGPGTRLLVL.

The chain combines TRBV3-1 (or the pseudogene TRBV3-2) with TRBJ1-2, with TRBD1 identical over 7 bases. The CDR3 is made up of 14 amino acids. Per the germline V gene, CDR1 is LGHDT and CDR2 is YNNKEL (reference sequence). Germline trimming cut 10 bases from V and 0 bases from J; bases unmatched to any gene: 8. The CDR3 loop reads CAIGQAGSNYGYTF. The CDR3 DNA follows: TGTGCCATTGGACAGGCGGGTTCTAACTATGGCTACACCTTC.

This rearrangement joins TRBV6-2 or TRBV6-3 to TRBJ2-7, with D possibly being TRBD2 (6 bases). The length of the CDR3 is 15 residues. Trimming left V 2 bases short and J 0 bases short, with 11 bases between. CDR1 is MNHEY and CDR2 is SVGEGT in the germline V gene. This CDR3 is CASSYRLGGSYEQYV. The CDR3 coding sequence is TGTGCCAGCAGTTACCGTCTCGGGGGCTCCTACGAGCAGTACGTC.

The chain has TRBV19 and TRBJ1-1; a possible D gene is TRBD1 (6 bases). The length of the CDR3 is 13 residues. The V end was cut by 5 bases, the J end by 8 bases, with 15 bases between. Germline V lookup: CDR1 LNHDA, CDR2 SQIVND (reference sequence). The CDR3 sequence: CASSSQQGAEAFF. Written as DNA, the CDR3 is TGTGCCAGTAGTTCGCAACAGGGTGCGGAAGCTTTCTTT.